A single sample gave rise to the 31 T cell receptor beta chains below, sequenced in a study of T cell repertoires in aging, cancer and after chemotherapy (dated 2019 in TCRdb). These reads were obtained on an Illumina MiSeq. Multiplex touch-down PCR with a mixed TRB-A/B primer pool was used to amplify rearranged TRB sequences covering the V, D and J segments. The public reads were quality trimmed at Q25 with fastp and then assembled into clones with MiXCR by TCRdb, keeping productive beta chains. Rows matching on CDR3 protein sequence are summarized as one entry with the most common DNA and genes. For this sample there are 5,000 to 8,000 distinct CDR3 sequences; approximately 27% appear just once. The ten most abundant clones make up roughly 3.9% of the sample. Genomic DNA extracted from peripheral blood, rather than sorted cells or RNA, was used as the source for amplification of TCR beta rearrangements.

Source material: blood. Receptors originate from a human donor in good health.

This clonotype was found a few times. This chain uses TRBV20-1 with TRBJ2-2; 7 bases are a match to TRBD1. Germline assignment: CDR1 DFQATT and CDR2 SNEGSKA (reference sequence). The V and J ends lost 1 base and 1 base, in that order; junction bases with no gene match: 3. The CDR3 runs 15 residues. The CDR3 sequence: CSARGQGGNTGELFF. The CDR3 nucleotides read TGCAGTGCTAGAGGACAGGGCGGGAACACCGGGGAGCTGTTTTTT.

This clonotype rates as medium-sized (0.01 to 0.1%). The chain is built from TRBV19 and TRBJ1-1, with D tentatively TRBD1 (5 bases). Germline V gene lookup returns CDR1 LNHDA and CDR2 SQIVND (reference sequence). The CDR3 length is 17 residues. Trimming took off 2 bases at V and 0 bases at J, with 16 bases between the two ends. The chain's CDR3 is CASSILPGRIMNTEAFF. The CDR3 region has the DNA TGTGCCAGTAGTATACTACCGGGACGGATAATGAACACTGAAGCTTTCTTT. Full variable domain (outside the CDR3, taken from reference TRBV19 and TRBJ1-1): DGGITQSPKYLFRKEGQNVTLSCEQNLNHDAMYWYRQDPGQGLRLIYYSQIVNDFQKGDIAEGYSVSREKKESFPLTVTSAQKNPTAFYLCASSILPGRIMNTEAFFGQGTRLTVV.

By proportion, this clonotype is medium-sized. This chain joins TRBV7-2 and TRBJ1-4, with 7 bases fitting TRBD1. The CDR3 spans 16 residues. The trim removed 5 bases at V and 5 bases at J, leaving 11 bases unmatched. CDR1 and CDR2 (germline): SGHTA, FQGNSA. This CDR3 is CASSTTRQGGNEKLFF. CDR3 nucleotides: TGTGCCAGCAGCACGACCCGACAGGGAGGGAATGAAAAACTGTTTTTT. Complete variable domain (other parts from reference TRBV7-2 and TRBJ1-4): GAGVSQSPSNKVTEKGKDVELRCDPISGHTALYWYRQSLGQGLEFLIYFQGNSAPDKSGLPSDRFSAERTGGSVSTLTIQRTQQEDSAVYLCASSTTRQGGNEKLFFGSGTQLSVL.

The chain is built from TRBV20-1 and TRBJ2-5; TRBD2 aligns across 7 bases. In germline, CDR1 is DFQATT, CDR2 SNEGSKA (reference sequence). CDR3 length equals 15 residues. Trimming removed 0 bases from V and 0 bases from J; junction bases left unmatched: 4. In DNA, the CDR3 is TGCAGTGCTAGAGATCTGGGAGGGTACCAAGAGACCCAGTACTTC. Translating it yields CSARDLGGYQETQYF.

This clonotype was counted only a few times. The chain combines TRBV28 with TRBJ2-2; D is possibly TRBD1 (5 bases). Trimming stripped 5 bases from V and 4 bases from J, with 8 bases between. The V gene's germline CDR1 is MDHEN and CDR2 SYDVKM. The CDR3 contains 13 residues. Written as DNA, the CDR3 is TGTGCCAGCAGTGCGCAGGGCACCGGGGAGCTGTTTTTT. It translates to CASSAQGTGELFF. Combining the CDR3 with reference TRBV28 and TRBJ2-2 gives the whole variable domain DVKVTQSSRYLVKRTGEKVFLECVQDMDHENMFWYRQDPGLGLRLIYFSYDVKMKEKGDIPEGYSVSREKKERFSLILESASTNQTSMYLCASSAQGTGELFFGEGSRLTVL.

This clonotype was observed a few times. The V call is TRBV4-1, the J call TRBJ2-5, with 11 bases matching TRBD2. Germline CDR1 and CDR2: MGHRA and YSYEKL. V was pared by 1 base and J by 1 base, with 11 bases of the junction left unmatched. CDR3 length equals 19 residues. The DNA of the CDR3 is TGCGCCAGCAGCCAAGCACTGGTAGCGGGAGGGAGGGGCCAAGAGACCCAGTACTTC. Its translation: CASSQALVAGGRGQETQYF.

This clonotype is judged medium-sized. The chain recombines TRBV20-1 with TRBJ1-5; the match to TRBD1 covers 8 bases. CDR1 and CDR2 from the germline V gene are DFQATT and SNEGSKA (reference sequence). The junction had 2 bases not matched to a gene; V was cut back by 6 bases and J by 1 base. The CDR3 covers 13 residues. The CDR3 sequence is CSAGQGSNQPQHF. The CDR3 DNA reads TGCAGTGCCGGACAGGGCAGCAATCAGCCCCAGCATTTT.

This clonotype showed up just a few times. J is TRBJ2-5 and V is TRBV29-1, with D maybe TRBD1 (6 bases). Deletions cut 8 bases from V and 5 bases from J, with 27 bases between. The CDR3 consists of 16 residues. Germline V gene lookup returns CDR1 SQVTM and CDR2 ANQGSEA. As DNA, the CDR3 is TGCAGCCCGGCGAGGGGGAGAGCTTGGGCAAGGGAGACCCAGTACTTC. Residues: CSPARGRAWARETQYF.

This clonotype was recorded a few times. This chain connects TRBV11-3 to TRBJ2-1; 7 nucleotides line up with TRBD2. The CDR3 has 15 amino acids. The trim removed 0 bases at V and 3 bases at J, leaving 2 bases unmatched. CDR1 and CDR2 from the germline V gene are SGHNT and YENEEA. The DNA for the CDR3 is TGTGCCAGCAGCTTAGATCCGGGAGGCTACAATGAGCAGTTCTTC. It codes for CASSLDPGGYNEQFF.

This clonotype was seen a handful of times. This chain joins TRBV11-3 and TRBJ2-5, with TRBD2 matching over 7 bases. V dropped 5 bases and J dropped 3; count of bases not matched to a gene: 12. Germline CDR1 reads SGHNT; CDR2 reads YENEEA. The CDR3 extends over 16 amino acids. CDR3 in DNA: TGTGCCAGCAGCCCCCCCCAGGCGGGGGAGAAAGAGACCCAGTACTTC. It codes for CASSPPQAGEKETQYF.

A remark on this clonotype: One base away lies a much larger clone, so this may be a sequencing read error. The rearrangement joins TRBV5-6 to TRBJ2-7; D is possibly TRBD2 (5 bases). Germline assignment: CDR1 SGHDT and CDR2 YYEEEE. The CDR3 is 16 amino acids. The germline V and J ends were trimmed by 1 base and 3 bases, with 17 bases remaining between them. The CDR3 here is CASSLWTDHFNYEQYV. CDR3 nucleotides: TGTGCCAGCAGCTTGTGGACTGATCATTTTAACTACGAGCAGTACGTC.

This clonotype was recorded once. The chain carries TRBV5-5 and TRBJ2-1; D ambiguous. The CDR3 has 16 residues. Looked up from germline, CDR1 is SGHKS and CDR2 is YYEKEE (reference sequence). V dropped 0 bases and J dropped 3 bases, with 13 bases sitting between them. The CDR3 loop is CASSLDPPRDYNEQFF. CDR3 nucleotides: TGTGCCAGCAGCTTGGACCCTCCGAGAGACTACAATGAGCAGTTCTTC.

This clonotype rates as medium-sized. The chain uses TRBV11-2 and TRBJ2-6, with D unresolved. The CDR3 is 15 residues long. The V and J ends lost 2 bases and 0 bases respectively, with 5 bases between them. The germline CDR1 and CDR2 sequences are SGHAT and FQNNGV. CDR3 sequence: CASSLRASGANVLTF. CDR3 sequence (DNA): TGTGCCAGCAGCTTACGAGCCTCTGGGGCCAACGTCCTGACTTTC.

About this clonotype: This may arise from a read error, as a much more abundant clone is one base away. No conserved phenylalanine or tryptophan is present at the end of the CDR3, so a read error is the likely explanation. The CDR3 loop reads CASSPGQPPINSGNTIYC. For the CDR3, the DNA is TGTGCCAGCTCACCAGGACAGCCACCGATTAACTCTGGAAACACCATATATTGT. The chain combines TRBV18 with TRBJ1-3; perhaps TRBD1 as D (6 bases). Trimming took 2 bases from V and 0 from J, leaving 17 bases between them. From germline, CDR1 is KGHSH and CDR2 LQKENI. The CDR3 is 18 residues long.

This chain connects TRBV7-9 to TRBJ1-1; unclear D gene. V shed 5 bases and J shed 1 base, with 14 bases lying between them. Germline CDR1 SEHNR, CDR2 FQNEAQ (reference sequence). This CDR3 has 15 amino acids. This CDR3 reads CASSPRPFENTEAFF. CDR3 in DNA: TGTGCCAGCAGCCCCCGACCTTTTGAGAACACTGAAGCTTTCTTT.

By share of the sample, this clonotype is medium-sized. The chain recombines TRBV19 with TRBJ2-5; 8 nucleotides align to TRBD2. The length of the CDR3 is 13 residues. The germline gives CDR1 LNHDA, CDR2 SQIVND (reference sequence). With 6 bases clipped from V and 2 bases from J, the junction kept 2 bases outside the gene matches. The CDR3 is CASSGRAQETQYF. CDR3 coding DNA: TGTGCCAGTAGCGGGAGGGCACAAGAGACCCAGTACTTC.

By share of the sample, this clonotype is medium-sized (0.01 to 0.1%). The chain recombines TRBV19 with TRBJ2-3; D might be TRBD2 (5 bases). Germline V gene lookup returns CDR1 LNHDA and CDR2 SQIVND (reference sequence). V gave up 7 bases and J gave up 4 bases, with 21 bases separating them. This CDR3 has 16 residues. The CDR3 protein is CASTPRILNGADTQYF. The CDR3 DNA follows: TGTGCCAGTACCCCCCGGATTCTTAACGGGGCAGATACGCAGTATTTT.

This clonotype is classed as medium-sized. This chain connects TRBV19 to TRBJ1-2; the D is unclear. Germline loops: CDR1 LNHDA, CDR2 SQIVND (reference sequence). The CDR3 extends over 11 amino acids. V was shortened by 9 bases and J by 8 bases, with 13 bases between the two germline ends. The CDR3 is CASEYRGGYTF. CDR3 nucleotide sequence: TGTGCCAGCGAGTACCGAGGGGGCTACACCTTC.

The CDR3 nucleotides are TGTGCCAGCAGCCAAGATACAACAGGGGCGCGAGATACGCAGTATTTT. Translating gives CASSQDTTGARDTQYF. V usage is TRBV14 and J usage is TRBJ2-3, with 7 positions matching TRBD1. V trimming: 0 bases; J trimming: 5 bases; junction bases outside the gene matches: 8. CDR1 SGHDN and CDR2 FVKESK come from the germline V gene. The CDR3 sequence is 16 residues long.

This chain uses TRBV5-6 with TRBJ2-1; 7 nucleotides align to TRBD1. Looked up from germline, CDR1 is SGHDT and CDR2 is YYEEEE. V was pared by 0 bases and J by 2 bases, with 2 bases of the junction left unmatched. This CDR3 has 15 amino acids. As DNA, the CDR3 is TGTGCCAGCAGCTTGGGACAGGGCACCTACAATGAGCAGTTCTTC. This encodes CASSLGQGTYNEQFF.

By share of the sample, this clonotype is medium-sized (0.01 to 0.1%). The chain joins TRBV6-5 to TRBJ1-2; 10 bases are shared with TRBD1. Germline CDR1 reads MNHEY; CDR2 reads SVGAGI. With 1 base clipped from V and 4 bases from J, the junction kept 9 bases outside the gene matches. CDR3 length: 17 amino acids. The CDR3: CASSYLAGTGEGYGYTF. CDR3 nucleotides: TGTGCCAGCAGTTACTTGGCCGGGACAGGGGAGGGCTATGGCTACACCTTC.

This clonotype is medium-sized (0.01 to 0.1%) by share. The chain carries TRBV7-2 and TRBJ1-2, with D perhaps matching TRBD1 (6 bases). The CDR3 length is 13 residues. Germline CDR1 is SGHTA and CDR2 is FQGNSA. Trimming shortened V by 5 bases and J by 3 bases, and 10 bases separated the two germline ends. The CDR3 sequence is CASSPDSYYGYTF. The CDR3 bases are TGTGCCAGCAGCCCGGACAGCTACTATGGCTACACCTTC.

By its share, this clonotype is medium-sized. The chain links TRBV15 to TRBJ1-1, with 12 bases lining up with TRBD1. The junction had 7 bases not matched to a gene; V was cut back by 4 bases and J by 7 bases. Germline V CDR1 and CDR2: LNHNV, YYDKDF (reference sequence). The CDR3 is made up of 15 amino acids. The CDR3: CATSTRDRGRIEAFF. The CDR3 DNA sequence: TGTGCCACCAGCACCCGGGACAGGGGGCGGATTGAAGCTTTCTTT.

This clonotype was seen more than once but under ten times. The chain has TRBV12-3 or TRBV12-4 and TRBJ2-7; D is possibly TRBD1 (5 bases). This CDR3 spans 13 amino acids. Written as DNA, the CDR3 is TGTGCTAGTGCCACAGACAGATCCTACGAGCAGTACTTC. Protein sequence: CASATDRSYEQYF.

This clonotype is medium-sized by share. This chain uses TRBV30 with TRBJ2-7; D remains ambiguous. CDR3 length: 17 residues. V dropped 0 bases and J dropped 4 bases, with 22 bases sitting between them. From germline, CDR1 is GTSNPN and CDR2 SVGIG (reference sequence). The CDR3 spells CAWSVLRWGLKEYEQYF. In DNA, the CDR3 is TGTGCCTGGAGTGTACTTAGGTGGGGTCTTAAAGAATACGAGCAGTACTTC.

The genes are TRBV24-1 and TRBJ2-3, with TRBD1 matching over 9 bases. This CDR3 has 13 residues. V gave up 9 bases and J gave up 7 bases; unmatched junction bases: 7. CDR1 and CDR2 (germline): KGHDR, SFDVKD. Here the CDR3 DNA reads TGTGCCACCCGGGACAGGGCTGTAAATACGCAGTATTTT. Amino acids: CATRDRAVNTQYF.

This chain joins TRBV11-2 and TRBJ1-1; TRBD1 is a possible D gene (5 bases). V lost 5 bases and J 7 bases, leaving 8 bases between the germline ends. The CDR3 contains 11 residues. In germline, CDR1 is SGHAT, CDR2 FQNNGV. The chain's CDR3 is CASSRRGEAFF. In DNA form, the CDR3 reads TGTGCCAGCAGCCGGAGGGGTGAAGCTTTCTTT.

This clonotype has only a few counts. The rearrangement links TRBV5-1 to TRBJ2-7; 8 bases fit TRBD1. This CDR3 spans 14 amino acids. Trimming at V came to 2 bases and at J to 6 bases, leaving 7 bases not matched to a gene. The germline V gene encodes CDR1 SGHRS and CDR2 YFSETQ. In nucleotides, the CDR3 is TGCGCCAGCAGCTTCCGGGACAGGATGGGCGAGCAGTACTTC. Translating gives CASSFRDRMGEQYF.

By proportion, this clonotype is medium-sized. The rearrangement links TRBV19 to TRBJ1-1; D ambiguous. Trimming cost V 3 bases and J 1 base, with 6 bases left between them. CDR1 is LNHDA, CDR2 SQIVND, per germline (reference sequence). The CDR3 is 13 residues long. CDR3 amino acids: CASSINRNTEAFF. The CDR3 nucleotides read TGTGCCAGTAGTATCAACAGGAACACTGAAGCTTTCTTT.

Turning to this clonotype: Since a much larger clone is just one base distant, this may be a read error. This CDR3 is missing its conserved last phenylalanine or tryptophan, likely due to a read error. CDR3 region: CSVDDAGGEQFI. As DNA, the CDR3 is TGCAGCGTTGATGACGCGGGCGGTGAGCAGTTCATC. The V gene is TRBV29-1, the J gene TRBJ2-1; weak D call: TRBD2 (5 bases). Trimming stripped 3 bases from V and 9 bases from J, with 12 bases between. CDR1 and CDR2 (germline): SQVTM, ANQGSEA. This CDR3 is 12 amino acids long.

Points on this clonotype: A much larger clone sits a single nucleotide away, making a read error possible. The DNA is omitted, as the CDR3 cannot be located on it reliably, and the CDR3 follows TCRdb's listing. The J gene is TRBJ2-7, the V gene TRBV27; TRBD1, the table's D call, was not compared with the DNA. Ends included, the CDR3 has 15 residues. CDR1 is MNHEY and CDR2 is SMNVEV in the germline V gene (reference sequence). The CDR3 loop is CASSFGAGGAYEQYV.